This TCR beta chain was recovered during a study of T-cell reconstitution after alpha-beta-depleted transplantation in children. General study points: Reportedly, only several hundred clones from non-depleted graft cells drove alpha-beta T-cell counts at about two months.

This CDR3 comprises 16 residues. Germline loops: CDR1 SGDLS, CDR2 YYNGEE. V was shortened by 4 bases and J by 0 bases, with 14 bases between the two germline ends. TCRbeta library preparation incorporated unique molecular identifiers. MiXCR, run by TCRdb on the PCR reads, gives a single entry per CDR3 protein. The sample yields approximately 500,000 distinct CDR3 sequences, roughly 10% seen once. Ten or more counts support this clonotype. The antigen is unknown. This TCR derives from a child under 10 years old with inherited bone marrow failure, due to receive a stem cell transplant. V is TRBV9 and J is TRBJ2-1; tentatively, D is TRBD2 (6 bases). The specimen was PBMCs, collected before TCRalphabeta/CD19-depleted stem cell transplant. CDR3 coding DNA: TGTGCCAGCAGCTCCCTAGCGTCGAGCTCCTACAATGAGCAGTTCTTC. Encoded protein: CASSSLASSSYNEQFF.